This T cell receptor (beta chain) was identified during a study of blood T cell repertoires in COVID-19. Unmatched junction bases numbered 3, after V lost 3 bases and J lost 5 bases. The CDR3 extends over 16 amino acids. The germline CDR1 and CDR2 sequences are LNHNV and YYDKDF (reference sequence). Methods used by the authors: Amplification of reference gene primers was used by the study to estimate nucleated cell counts. Repertoires were generated with immunoSEQ multiplex PCR, while TCRdb's copy carries only in-frame clones and drops some. V, J and clone size are those of that table, while D and trimming were read from the DNA. This sample has 300,000 to 350,000 clones; over 80% occur once, and the top ten carry less than 5.5%. Assignments of participants to cohorts depended upon their own reported clinical history. Each recovered donor of Cohort 3 presented with two negative PCRs, clearance, or symptom resolution.

The receptor was isolated from a man aged 25 to 45 who had recovered from COVID-19. The source material was PBMCs or T cells enriched from blood (not recorded which). V gene TRBV15 combines with J gene TRBJ2-1; TRBD2 matches 14 bases. CDR3 sequence reads: CATSRGTSGGNNEQFF. In DNA, the CDR3 is TGTGCCACCAGCAGGGGGACTAGCGGGGGAAACAATGAGCAGTTCTTC.